This T cell receptor beta chain was profiled in a study of blood T cell repertoires in COVID-19. Some clones are missing from TCRdb's copy, which holds only in-frame ones; the method was immunoSEQ multiplex PCR. This sample has tens of thousands of clones; around 90% occur once, and the top ten carry approximately 11%. What was sequenced was peripheral blood. The source of this sequence is a human donor with active COVID-19. The donor label of this sample is uncertain.

CDR3 amino acids: CASSFADRNTEAFF. The CDR3 bases are TGTGCCAGCAGCTTCGCGGACAGGAACACTGAAGCTTTCTTT. V usage is TRBV5-5 and J usage is TRBJ1-1; D is possibly TRBD1 (6 bases). Germline V gene data show CDR1 as SGHKS and CDR2 as YYEKEE (reference sequence). There are 14 residues in the CDR3. V was pared by 2 bases and J by 1 base, with 9 bases between.